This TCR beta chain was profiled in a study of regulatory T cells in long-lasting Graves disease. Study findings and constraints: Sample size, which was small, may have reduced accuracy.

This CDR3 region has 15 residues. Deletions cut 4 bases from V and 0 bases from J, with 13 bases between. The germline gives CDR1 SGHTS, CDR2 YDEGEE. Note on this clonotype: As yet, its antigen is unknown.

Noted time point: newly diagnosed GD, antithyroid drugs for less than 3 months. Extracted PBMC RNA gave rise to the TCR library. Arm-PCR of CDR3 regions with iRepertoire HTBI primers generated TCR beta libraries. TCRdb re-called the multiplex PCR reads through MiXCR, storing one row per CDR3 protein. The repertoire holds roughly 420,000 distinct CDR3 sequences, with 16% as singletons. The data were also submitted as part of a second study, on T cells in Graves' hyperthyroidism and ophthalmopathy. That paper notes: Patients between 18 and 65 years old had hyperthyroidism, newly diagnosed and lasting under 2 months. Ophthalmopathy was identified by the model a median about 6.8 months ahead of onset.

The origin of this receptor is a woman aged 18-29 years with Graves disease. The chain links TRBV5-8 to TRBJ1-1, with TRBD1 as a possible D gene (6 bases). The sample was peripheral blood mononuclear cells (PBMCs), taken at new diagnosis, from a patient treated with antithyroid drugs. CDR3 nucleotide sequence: TGTGCCAGCAGCGCGACAGGATTAATGAACACTGAAGCTTTCTTT. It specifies CASSATGLMNTEAFF.